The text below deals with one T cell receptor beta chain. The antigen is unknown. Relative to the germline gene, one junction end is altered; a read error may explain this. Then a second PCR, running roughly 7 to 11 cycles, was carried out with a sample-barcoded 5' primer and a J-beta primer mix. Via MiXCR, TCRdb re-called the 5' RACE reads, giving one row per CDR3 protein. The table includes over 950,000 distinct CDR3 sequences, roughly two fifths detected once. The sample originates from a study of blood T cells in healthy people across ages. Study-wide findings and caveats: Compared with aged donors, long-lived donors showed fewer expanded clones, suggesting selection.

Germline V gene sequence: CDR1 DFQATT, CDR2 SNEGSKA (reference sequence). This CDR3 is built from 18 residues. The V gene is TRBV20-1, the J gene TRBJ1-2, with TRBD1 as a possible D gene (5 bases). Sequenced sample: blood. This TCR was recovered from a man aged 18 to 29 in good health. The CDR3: CSAGDPAGSYSRGYGYTF. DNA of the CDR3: TGCAGTGCTGGAGATCCGGCAGGGTCGTACTCTCGGGGCTATGGCTACACCTTC.